This TCR beta chain was recovered during a study of blood T cell repertoires in COVID-19. The length of the CDR3 is 14 residues. CDR1 is SNHLY, CDR2 FYNNEI, per germline. The germline V and J ends were trimmed by 9 bases and 1 base, with 14 bases remaining between them. This clone was seen a handful of times. Here immunoSEQ multiplex PCR was the method, and the copy in TCRdb shows in-frame clones only, minus some. Here the sample spans around 140,000 clones, less than 80% being singletons. The clonotype originates from a woman at least 80 years old with active or convalescent COVID-19. This chain joins TRBV2 and TRBJ2-3, with D unresolved. The specimen sequenced was peripheral blood. This chain's CDR3 is CASPGAGRTDTQYF. CDR3 DNA sequence: TGTGCCAGTCCCGGCGCAGGTCGCACAGATACGCAGTATTTT. Full variable domain (missing parts from reference TRBV2 and TRBJ2-3): EPEVTQTPSHQVTQMGQEVILRCVPISNHLYFYWYRQILGQKVEFLVSFYNNEISEKSEIFDDQFSVERPDGSNFTLKIRSTKLEDSAMYFCASPGAGRTDTQYFGPGTRLTVL.